Following are 14 T cell receptor beta chains from one sample sequenced in a study of early T cells in non-severe SARS-CoV-2 infection. MiXCR was run by TCRdb on the 5' RACE reads, yielding one entry per CDR3 protein. The sample shows over 75,000 distinct CDR3 sequences, about 13% of them seen only once. Sequenced: whole blood. All receptors come from an adult who was a healthcare worker with PCR-confirmed SARS-CoV-2 infection or an uninfected control (not recorded which).

This clonotype was recorded many times. This chain links TRBV7-3 with TRBJ2-1, with TRBD2 matching over 12 bases. The germline gives CDR1 SGHTA, CDR2 FQGTGA. With V trimmed by 2 bases and J by 8 bases, 4 bases remained unmatched. The CDR3 length is 15 residues. The DNA of the CDR3 is TGTGCCAGCAGCTTACTAGCGGGGGGGTCCTATGAGCAGTTCTTC. Its translation is CASSLLAGGSYEQFF.

This clonotype was detected a few times. The gene calls are TRBV29-1 and TRBJ2-5; maybe TRBD2 (5 bases). Trimming took 1 base from V and 5 from J, leaving 8 bases between them. The CDR3 sequence is 12 residues long. Germline V gives CDR1 SQVTM, CDR2 ANQGSEA. The CDR3 DNA follows: TGCAGCGTTGAAGGTGGGAGTGAGACCCAGTACTTC. Translation: CSVEGGSETQYF.

The table lists this clonotype with many counts. This chain uses TRBV6-6 with TRBJ1-5; tentative D call: TRBD1 (5 bases). CDR1 and CDR2 (germline): MNHNY, SVGAGI (reference sequence). Trimming cost V 8 bases and J 3 bases, with 14 bases left between them. This CDR3 has 14 residues. The CDR3 protein is CASGTQGYNQPQHF. CDR3 nucleotides: TGTGCCAGCGGAACGCAGGGATACAATCAGCCCCAGCATTTT.

This CDR3 reads CASSLETGGEQYF. The CDR3 DNA reads TGTGCCAGCAGCTTAGAGACAGGGGGCGAGCAGTACTTC. The chain has TRBV7-9 and TRBJ2-7; 9 bases fit TRBD1. The CDR3 consists of 13 residues. From germline, CDR1 is SEHNR and CDR2 FQNEAQ (reference sequence). J lost 6 bases, V lost 1 base, and 1 base had no gene match.

This clonotype was seen repeatedly, ten times or more. V usage is TRBV12-3 or TRBV12-4 and J usage is TRBJ1-5; 10 nucleotides align to TRBD1. The CDR3 length is 17 residues. J was trimmed by 7 bases and V by 0 bases; bases with no gene match: 9. The CDR3 sequence: CASSLAQRQGAGQPQHF. The DNA for the CDR3 is TGTGCCAGCAGTTTAGCACAACGACAGGGGGCAGGACAGCCCCAGCATTTT.

This clonotype was seen at least ten times. The CDR3, as DNA: TGCAGTGCCTACGACAGGGGCACAGATACGCAGTATTTT. Its translation: CSAYDRGTDTQYF. The J gene is TRBJ2-3, the V gene TRBV20-1; TRBD1 matches 7 bases. Trimming cost V 6 bases and J 1 base; bases outside gene matches: 4. Germline assignment: CDR1 DFQATT and CDR2 SNEGSKA (reference sequence). The CDR3 covers 13 residues.

This clonotype was observed a handful of times. The chain uses TRBV12-3 or TRBV12-4 and TRBJ2-5; D uncertain. The length of the CDR3 is 14 residues. V lost 3 bases and J 0 bases, leaving 8 bases between the germline ends. The CDR3 nucleotides are TGTGCCAGCAGTTTTATGGGGTACCAAGAGACCCAGTACTTC. Protein sequence: CASSFMGYQETQYF.

This chain connects TRBV11-1 to TRBJ2-1, with 8 positions matching TRBD1. The germline gives CDR1 SGHAT, CDR2 FQDESV (reference sequence). This CDR3 is built from 15 residues. Germline trimming cut 8 bases from V and 4 bases from J; bases unmatched to any gene: 10. CDR3 protein: CASGYRGDRYNEQFF. The CDR3 DNA follows: TGTGCCAGCGGATACAGGGGGGACCGGTACAATGAGCAGTTCTTC.

The gene calls are TRBV20-1 and TRBJ2-4; D unclear. The CDR3 is 14 amino acids. Germline CDR1 and CDR2: DFQATT and SNEGSKA (reference sequence). V was shortened by 3 bases and J by 2 bases, with 11 bases between the two germline ends. The CDR3 sequence: CSASFEETKNIQYF. The CDR3 nucleotides read TGCAGTGCTAGCTTCGAGGAGACCAAAAACATTCAGTACTTC.

This clonotype was seen a handful of times. This chain links TRBV7-3 with TRBJ1-1, with TRBD1 as a possible D gene (6 bases). Germline V gene sequence: CDR1 SGHTA, CDR2 FQGTGA. V was shortened by 1 base and J by 6 bases, with 15 bases between the two germline ends. This CDR3 spans 15 amino acids. The DNA of the CDR3 is TGTGCCAGCAGCTTAATGGTATCAGGGGAAGCTGAAGCTTTCTTT. Its protein is CASSLMVSGEAEAFF.

This clonotype was recorded many times. The chain joins TRBV7-9 to TRBJ1-2; 8 bases agree with TRBD1. With V trimmed by 1 base and J by 5 bases, 9 bases remained unmatched. The germline V gene encodes CDR1 SEHNR and CDR2 FQNEAQ (reference sequence). CDR3 size: 16 residues. The CDR3 DNA sequence: TGTGCCAGCAGCTTAGGCGGGACAGGAACATTTTATGGCTACACCTTC. Protein sequence: CASSLGGTGTFYGYTF.

This clonotype was detected many times. The chain has TRBV29-1 and TRBJ2-3; 9 nucleotides line up with TRBD2. Trimming took 5 bases from V and 4 from J; bases not matched to a gene: 13. This CDR3 is 16 amino acids long. Germline V gene sequence: CDR1 SQVTM, CDR2 ANQGSEA. CDR3 in DNA: TGCAGCGTTACCGGGACTAGCTCGCCTGGAGCAGATACGCAGTATTTT. It translates to CSVTGTSSPGADTQYF.

Notes on this clonotype: This could be a read error, since a much larger clone is one nucleotide away. This chain links TRBV5-4 with TRBJ2-7; 9 nucleotides match TRBD1. From germline, CDR1 is SGHNT and CDR2 YYREEE (reference sequence). The CDR3 spans 14 residues. CDR3 DNA: TGTGTCAGCAGCTTGAGGGGACAGGGTAACGAGCAGTACTTC. Its translation is CVSSLRGQGNEQYF.

The chain carries TRBV29-1 and TRBJ1-4; D gene uncertain. Trimming stripped 4 bases from V and 4 bases from J, with 10 bases between. Germline CDR1 SQVTM, CDR2 ANQGSEA. This CDR3 is 13 amino acids long. CDR3 in amino acids: CSVVRADNEKLFF. DNA for the CDR3: TGCAGCGTTGTGCGGGCAGATAATGAAAAACTGTTTTTT. The complete variable domain, with remaining parts taken from reference TRBV29-1 and TRBJ1-4, reads SAVISQKPSRDICQRGTSLTIQCQVDSQVTMMFWYRQQPGQSLTLIATANQGSEATYESGFVIDKFPISRPNLTFSTLTVSNMSPEDSSIYLCSVVRADNEKLFFGSGTQLSVL.